One sample yielded the 30 T cell receptor beta chains listed below, sequenced in a study of spatial heterogeneity in lung cancer. Whole-study results and caveats: Counts of expanded intratumoral alpha and beta TCRs tracked tumor mutation counts.

Each CDR3 protein gets one entry after TCRdb re-called the 5' RACE reads with MiXCR. The sample holds around 810 distinct CDR3 sequences, approximately 15% seen once. Time point in this sample: sample taken at primary tumor resection. No antigen has been identified for these receptors. The specimen comprised lung tumor tissue, sampled at surgery. All receptors come from a male donor with early-stage non-small cell lung cancer.

Within the sample, this clonotype is large. Here the CDR3 DNA reads TGTGCCAGCAGCTTAAGTGGCAGCACAGATACGCAGTATTTT. Its translation: CASSLSGSTDTQYF. V gene TRBV13 combines with J gene TRBJ2-3; D unresolved. Germline loops: CDR1 PRHDT, CDR2 FYEKMQ (reference sequence). V was shortened by 2 bases and J by 0 bases, with 6 bases between the two germline ends. The CDR3 consists of 14 residues.

The chain carries TRBV27 and TRBJ1-3; D is undetermined. Trimming pared 5 bases from V and 1 base from J, leaving 12 bases between. The length of the CDR3 is 15 residues. Germline loops: CDR1 MNHEY, CDR2 SMNVEV (reference sequence). The CDR3 region is CASSLTSVSGNTIYF. The CDR3 DNA is TGTGCCAGCAGTCTCACATCGGTTTCTGGAAACACCATATATTTT.

In its sample, this clonotype is medium-sized. The chain is built from TRBV6-6 and TRBJ2-5, with D unclear. V lost 0 bases and J 0 bases, leaving 8 bases between the germline ends. Germline V gene lookup returns CDR1 MNHNY and CDR2 SVGAGI (reference sequence). CDR3 length: 15 amino acids. The CDR3 DNA follows: TGTGCCAGCAGTTACTCGAATAGGGACCAAGAGACCCAGTACTTC. Residues: CASSYSNRDQETQYF.

Judged by abundance, this clonotype is large. The chain couples TRBV12-5 to TRBJ2-2; TRBD2 matches at 8 bases. With V trimmed by 0 bases and J by 4 bases, 1 base remained unmatched. This CDR3 has 15 residues. In germline, CDR1 is LGHNT, CDR2 FRNRAP. In DNA form, the CDR3 reads TGTGCTAGTGGTTTGGTAACTAGCGGCACCGGGGAGCTGTTTTTT. Residues: CASGLVTSGTGELFF.

This clonotype is medium-sized in the sample. The chain links TRBV11-2 to TRBJ2-5; 7 nucleotides match TRBD1. The CDR3 contains 14 residues. V was pared by 5 bases and J by 4 bases, with 7 bases of the junction left unmatched. Germline CDR1 is SGHAT and CDR2 is FQNNGV. The CDR3 region has the DNA TGTGCCAGCAGCAAGACAGGGATCGGAGAGACCCAGTACTTC. This gives the protein CASSKTGIGETQYF.

This clonotype was found a few times. The V and J genes are TRBV7-2 and TRBJ1-3; D perhaps matches TRBD1 (5 bases). Deletions cut 5 bases from V and 4 bases from J, with 12 bases between. Germline-derived CDR1 and CDR2 are SGHTA and FQGNSA. The CDR3 has 14 amino acids. The CDR3 spells CASSKEAGGNTIYF. The DNA of the CDR3 is TGTGCCAGCAGCAAGGAAGCAGGGGGAAACACCATATATTTT.

This clonotype was detected only a few times. J is TRBJ2-1 and V is TRBV7-6; D is perhaps TRBD2 (5 bases). The CDR3 covers 15 residues. V was pared by 1 base and J by 4 bases, with 11 bases between. Germline V gene data show CDR1 as SGHVS and CDR2 as FNYEAQ. CDR3: CASSLGPAEYNEQFF. The CDR3 nucleotides read TGTGCCAGCAGCTTAGGCCCAGCGGAGTACAATGAGCAGTTCTTC.

This clonotype turned up a few times. The rearrangement joins TRBV10-3 to TRBJ2-2, with 9 bases identical to TRBD1. The CDR3 covers 16 residues. CDR1 is ENHRY and CDR2 is SYGVKD in the germline V gene. Trimming at V came to 3 bases and at J to 4 bases, leaving 6 bases not matched to a gene. The CDR3 reads CAISEPGTGITGELFF. The CDR3 DNA follows: TGTGCCATCAGTGAACCCGGGACAGGGATCACCGGGGAGCTGTTTTTT.

This rearrangement joins TRBV5-5 to TRBJ2-6; D unresolved. This CDR3 region has 16 residues. Germline V gene lookup returns CDR1 SGHKS and CDR2 YYEKEE (reference sequence). The V end was cut by 0 bases, the J end by 1 base, with 8 bases between. CDR3 sequence reads: CASSLEPQSGANVLTF. The CDR3, as DNA: TGTGCCAGCAGCTTGGAGCCCCAGTCTGGGGCCAACGTCCTGACTTTC.

The CDR3 loop reads CASSPDRGRAEYF. Written as DNA, the CDR3 is TGTGCCAGCAGCCCTGACAGGGGGCGGGCAGAGTACTTC. The rearrangement uses TRBV7-2 and TRBJ2-7, with TRBD1 matching 10 bases. J was trimmed by 11 bases and V by 5 bases; bases with no gene match: 9. Germline loops: CDR1 SGHTA, CDR2 FQGNSA. CDR3 length: 13 amino acids.

This clonotype is medium-sized by share. The chain uses TRBV3-1 and TRBJ2-1; TRBD2 matches at 7 bases. The CDR3 spans 15 residues. Germline V CDR1 and CDR2: LGHDT, YNNKEL (reference sequence). J was trimmed by 2 bases and V by 1 base; bases with no gene match: 2. This CDR3 reads CASSQGRGTYNEQFF. CDR3 nucleotides: TGTGCCAGCAGCCAAGGGCGGGGGACCTACAATGAGCAGTTCTTC.

In its sample, this clonotype was seen a few times. The V and J genes are TRBV12-3 or TRBV12-4 and TRBJ2-4, with D perhaps assigned TRBD1 or TRBD2 (6 bases each). The V end lost 5 bases, the J end lost 3 bases, and 14 bases lay between the germline ends. The CDR3 contains 15 residues. CDR3 amino acids: CASSPAGEVKNIQYF. The CDR3 DNA is TGTGCCAGCAGTCCTGCAGGGGAGGTCAAAAACATTCAGTACTTC.

This clonotype rates as medium-sized. The chain is built from TRBV5-4 and TRBJ2-1; 11 bases fit TRBD2. CDR1 and CDR2 (germline): SGHNT, YYREEE (reference sequence). Unmatched junction bases numbered 5, after V lost 4 bases and J lost 5 bases. CDR3 size: 15 residues. The CDR3 region has the DNA TGTGCCAGCAGCCCCGGGACTAGCGGAAACAATGAGCAGTTCTTC. This encodes CASSPGTSGNNEQFF.

The chain employs TRBV6-5 and TRBJ1-5; D is ambiguous. Germline V gives CDR1 MNHEY, CDR2 SVGAGI. CDR3 length equals 15 residues. V lost 4 bases, J lost 1 base, and 11 bases lay in between. CDR3: CASSLGSGSNQPQHF. CDR3 in DNA: TGTGCCAGCAGTTTGGGGTCGGGCAGCAATCAGCCCCAGCATTTT.

The rearrangement links TRBV10-2 to TRBJ2-3; D unresolved. Germline V gene lookup returns CDR1 WSHSY and CDR2 SAAADI. This CDR3 region has 13 residues. The V gene lost 7 bases and the J gene lost 8 bases, with 16 bases spanning the gap. The CDR3 sequence is CASKQDRLSTQYF. The CDR3 DNA is TGCGCCAGCAAACAAGACCGACTCAGTACGCAGTATTTT.

The chain carries TRBV29-1 and TRBJ2-7; 9 bases align to TRBD2. There are 13 residues in the CDR3. Germline V gives CDR1 SQVTM, CDR2 ANQGSEA. V lost 5 bases and J lost 6; bases outside the gene matches: 8. As DNA, the CDR3 is TGCAGCGTTACGGCGGGAGGGTGGCTCGAGCAGTACTTC. This codes for CSVTAGGWLEQYF.

By share, this clonotype ranks as large. This chain joins TRBV4-1 and TRBJ2-4; no clear D gene. This CDR3 spans 19 amino acids. Trimming pared 0 bases from V and 6 bases from J, leaving 24 bases between. Per germline, CDR1 MGHRA and CDR2 YSYEKL. The CDR3, as DNA: TGCGCCAGCAGCCAAGACCCTATGGACCTACTGGGTTCCAGAAACATTCAGTACTTC. It codes for CASSQDPMDLLGSRNIQYF.

This clonotype is labeled medium-sized. The gene calls are TRBV7-7 and TRBJ2-3; D remains unclear. V was shortened by 3 bases and J by 0 bases, with 7 bases between the two germline ends. CDR1 is SSHAT, CDR2 FNYEAQ, per germline (reference sequence). The CDR3 has 14 residues. In DNA, the CDR3 is TGTGCCAGCAGCTTTTCCGGGAGCACAGATACGCAGTATTTT. It specifies CASSFSGSTDTQYF.

This clonotype was observed a handful of times. The CDR3 reads CASSLFRDGSYEQYF. CDR3 sequence (DNA): TGTGCCAGCAGCTTATTCCGGGACGGATCCTACGAGCAGTACTTC. This chain links TRBV7-9 with TRBJ2-7; D possibly matches TRBD1 or TRBD2 (5 bases each). CDR3 size: 15 residues. CDR1 and CDR2 from the germline V gene are SEHNR and FQNEAQ (reference sequence). V was trimmed by 2 bases and J by 1 base, leaving 12 bases between them.

J is TRBJ2-7 and V is TRBV18; TRBD2 matches at 14 bases. The germline CDR1 and CDR2 sequences are KGHSH and LQKENI. The CDR3 has 18 amino acids. V lost 6 bases and J lost 4; bases outside the gene matches: 14. The CDR3 reads CASSPTGTSGGRGYEQYF. CDR3 DNA sequence: TGTGCCAGCTCCCCAACCGGGACTAGCGGGGGTAGGGGATACGAGCAGTACTTC.

CDR3: CASTLGGGRRPQHF. The CDR3 region has the DNA TGTGCCAGCACCCTGGGCGGGGGCCGACGGCCCCAGCATTTT. The chain links TRBV28 to TRBJ1-5, with D possibly being TRBD1 (6 bases). This CDR3 is 14 amino acids long. Trimming stripped 7 bases from V and 9 bases from J, with 19 bases between. Germline V gene lookup returns CDR1 MDHEN and CDR2 SYDVKM. The full variable domain, completed using reference TRBV28 and TRBJ1-5, is DVKVTQSSRYLVKRTGEKVFLECVQDMDHENMFWYRQDPGLGLRLIYFSYDVKMKEKGDIPEGYSVSREKKERFSLILESASTNQTSMYLCASTLGGGRRPQHFGDGTRLSIL.

This clonotype is hyperexpanded within its sample. The rearrangement joins TRBV30 to TRBJ1-6, with 9 nucleotides matching TRBD1. Germline CDR1 and CDR2: GTSNPN and SVGIG (reference sequence). The trim removed 2 bases at V and 7 bases at J, leaving 9 bases unmatched. This CDR3 is 16 amino acids long. The CDR3 region is CAWSFSSGTGNSPLHF. CDR3 coding DNA: TGTGCCTGGAGTTTCTCCTCCGGGACAGGGAATTCACCCCTCCACTTT.

This clonotype was picked up a small number of times. The CDR3 sequence is CASRRQGADTQYF. DNA for the CDR3: TGTGCCAGCAGAAGGCAGGGCGCAGATACGCAGTATTTT. V and J are TRBV28 and TRBJ2-3; D might be TRBD1 (5 bases). CDR3 length equals 13 residues. V shed 6 bases and J shed 4 bases, with 11 bases lying between them. The germline gives CDR1 MDHEN, CDR2 SYDVKM.

In its sample, this clonotype is large (0.1 to 1%). V gene TRBV7-9 combines with J gene TRBJ2-5; unclear D gene. V dropped 6 bases and J dropped 2 bases, with 10 bases sitting between them. CDR3 length equals 13 residues. Germline V gene data show CDR1 as SEHNR and CDR2 as FQNEAQ (reference sequence). CDR3: CASSTWLQETQYF. DNA for the CDR3: TGTGCCAGCAGTACCTGGCTTCAAGAGACCCAGTACTTC.

In this sample, this clonotype turned up a few times. The chain links TRBV7-2 to TRBJ2-3, with a weak D call TRBD2 (5 bases). This CDR3 region has 13 residues. V lost 5 bases and J 4 bases, leaving 10 bases between the germline ends. CDR1 is SGHTA and CDR2 is FQGNSA in the germline V gene. The CDR3 bases are TGTGCCAGCAGCCTAGGAGGATCAGATACGCAGTATTTT. It is translated as CASSLGGSDTQYF.

This clonotype counts as medium-sized. The gene calls are TRBV5-1 and TRBJ1-2, with D uncertain. The V end was cut by 2 bases, the J end by 0 bases, with 14 bases between. Germline CDR1 is SGHRS and CDR2 is YFSETQ. There are 16 residues in the CDR3. The CDR3 protein is CASSLNPGSTNYGYTF. In nucleotides, the CDR3 is TGCGCCAGCAGCTTAAATCCGGGAAGCACTAACTATGGCTACACCTTC.

By sample share, this clonotype is medium-sized (0.01 to 0.1%). This chain links TRBV30 with TRBJ2-7; D not certain. The CDR3 covers 12 residues. Germline V gene sequence: CDR1 GTSNPN, CDR2 SVGIG (reference sequence). Trimming removed 2 bases at V and 12 bases at J, with 17 bases between. The CDR3 coding sequence is TGTGCCTGGAGTTTTATAGACCAGTACCGGTACTTC. Its translation: CAWSFIDQYRYF.

By sample share, this clonotype is medium-sized. The chain has TRBV23-1 and TRBJ2-2; TRBD1 matches 10 bases. TRBV23-1 is reported as an ORF; its role is uncertain. The CDR3 extends over 16 amino acids. Trimming at V came to 7 bases and at J to 1 base, leaving 6 bases not matched to a gene. This CDR3 is CASIKGQGLNTGELFF. The CDR3 bases are TGCGCCAGCATAAAGGGACAGGGGCTGAACACCGGGGAGCTGTTTTTT.

CDR3: CSVQGGVGYEQYF. CDR3 sequence (DNA): TGCAGCGTGCAAGGGGGAGTCGGTTACGAGCAGTACTTC. This chain links TRBV29-1 with TRBJ2-7; tentatively, D is TRBD1 (6 bases). This CDR3 region has 13 residues. From germline, CDR1 is SQVTM and CDR2 ANQGSEA. V shed 6 bases and J shed 4 bases, with 16 bases lying between them.

This clonotype was seen a few times. The V call is TRBV28, the J call TRBJ1-1; D not certain. V was shortened by 8 bases and J by 7 bases, with 17 bases between the two germline ends. This CDR3 is built from 13 residues. Germline values: CDR1 MDHEN, CDR2 SYDVKM. DNA for the CDR3: TGTGCCAGCGTTTTATGGGCAGACAATGAAGCTTTCTTT. This sequence encodes CASVLWADNEAFF.